This T cell receptor beta chain came from a study of cytomegalovirus exposure and HLA in healthy donors. Study-wide context: It was reported in a later analysis that the same platform had been used for the 120 validation repertoires as for the approximately 670 first-cohort repertoires. Whole-study findings and limits: That first-cohort TCR clusters tended to co-occur in the 95 to 150 validation repertoires was found in a later analysis. Both high specificity and high sensitivity reportedly marked the classifier's diagnosis of cytomegalovirus status.

Here immunoSEQ multiplex PCR was the method, and the copy in TCRdb shows in-frame clones only, minus some. The table shows 95,000 to 150,000 clones, with over 65% occurring only once. A note on this clone: What it binds is not known.

Germline V gene sequence: CDR1 SGDLS, CDR2 YYNGEE. With 0 bases clipped from V and 1 base from J, the junction kept 6 bases outside the gene matches. This CDR3 is built from 16 residues. Sequencing was done on a sample of PBMCs. This TCR came from a woman under 40 in good health and CMV-seronegative. The chain is built from TRBV9 and TRBJ2-5; 7 bases line up with TRBD2. This CDR3 is CASSVAAGTTQETQYF. CDR3 coding DNA: TGTGCCAGCAGCGTAGCGGCCGGGACTACCCAAGAGACCCAGTACTTC.